This entry features one T cell receptor (beta chain) sequence. The data belong to a study of blood T cell repertoires in COVID-19. Overall study context: Samples of COVID-19 (acute and convalescent) were obtained from the United States, Italy and Spain. Sample material is recorded as cDNA or gDNA derived from T cells, B-cell-depleted T cells, or PBMCs.

Per the original data handling: Estimation of nucleated cell counts was performed using reference gene primer amplification. Clones were read by immunoSEQ multiplex PCR, and TCRdb kept only the in-frame ones, dropping some. The DNA was the basis for D and trimming; V, J and clone size are from that table. The table records some 150,000 clones, 70% to 85% of them present only once. The CDR3 sequence is 14 residues long. Trimming shortened V by 5 bases and J by 3 bases, and 11 bases separated the two germline ends. Germline V gene data show CDR1 as SGHVS and CDR2 as FQNEAQ. The sample taken for sequencing was peripheral blood. J is TRBJ1-5 and V is TRBV7-8, with D possibly matching TRBD1 (6 bases). The sequence was collected from a woman between 50 and 59 years old in a cohort sampled during active or convalescent COVID-19. CDR3 protein: CASSTRQANQPQHF. The CDR3 nucleotides read TGTGCCAGCAGCACCAGACAGGCCAATCAGCCCCAGCATTTT.